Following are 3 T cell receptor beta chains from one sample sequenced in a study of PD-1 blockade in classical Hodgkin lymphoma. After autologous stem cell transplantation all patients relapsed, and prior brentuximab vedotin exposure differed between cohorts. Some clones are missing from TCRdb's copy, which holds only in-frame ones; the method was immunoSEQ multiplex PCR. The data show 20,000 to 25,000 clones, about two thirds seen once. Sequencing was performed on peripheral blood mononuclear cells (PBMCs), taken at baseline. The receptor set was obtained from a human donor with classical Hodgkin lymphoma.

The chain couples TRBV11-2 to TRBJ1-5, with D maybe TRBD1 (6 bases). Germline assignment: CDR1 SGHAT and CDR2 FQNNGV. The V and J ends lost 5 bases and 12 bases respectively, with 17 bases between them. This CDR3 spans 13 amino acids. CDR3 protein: CASSTSSGGIQHF. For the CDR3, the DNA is TGTGCCAGCAGCACCTCCTCGGGGGGCATCCAGCATTTT. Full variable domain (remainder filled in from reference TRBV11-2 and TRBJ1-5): EAGVAQSPRYKIIEKRQSVAFWCNPISGHATLYWYQQILGQGPKLLIQFQNNGVVDDSQLPKDRFSAERLKGVDSTLKIQPAKLEDSAVYLCASSTSSGGIQHFGDGTRLSIL.

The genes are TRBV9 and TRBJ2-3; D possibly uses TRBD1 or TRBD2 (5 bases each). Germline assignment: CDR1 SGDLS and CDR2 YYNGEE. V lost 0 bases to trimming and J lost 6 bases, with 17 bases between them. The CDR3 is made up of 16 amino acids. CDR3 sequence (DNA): TGTGCCAGCAGCGTAGATGGGACCCCGGTTCGTGATACGCAGTATTTT. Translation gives CASSVDGTPVRDTQYF. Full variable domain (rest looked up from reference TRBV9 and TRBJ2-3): DSGVTQTPKHLITATGQRVTLRCSPRSGDLSVYWYQQSLDQGLQFLIQYYNGEERAKGNILERFSAQQFPDLHSELNLSSLELGDSALYFCASSVDGTPVRDTQYFGPGTRLTVL.

The CDR3 here is CASSLGDRDNEQFF. The CDR3 DNA reads TGTGCCAGCAGCTTAGGGGACAGGGACAATGAGCAGTTCTTC. This chain connects TRBV7-7 to TRBJ2-1; TRBD1 aligns across 9 bases. V lost 1 base to trimming and J lost 5 bases; unmatched junction nucleotides: 0. The length of the CDR3 is 14 residues. Germline loops: CDR1 SSHAT, CDR2 FNYEAQ (reference sequence).